This T cell receptor beta chain stems from a study of quantifying T cell responses using KT2 cells. Study information: TCR alpha and beta constant-region primers primed reverse transcription of RNA. The T4 ligation step was estimated to exceed 9% efficiency under optimum conditions.

KT2, a clone with a known TCR, was spiked into unfractionated PBMC. A range of KT2-to-PBMC ratios was made using fixed PBMC numbers. CDR3 length: 13 residues. The V end was cut by 2 bases, the J end by 11 bases, with 10 bases between. Germline V gene data show CDR1 as MNHEY and CDR2 as SVGEGT. An oligo carrying a UMI was ligated to the cDNA 3' end. First-round PCR used approximately 4 cycles and beta primers RC1.1 and RC1.2 covering TRBC1 and TRBC2. Separate processing of TCR alpha and beta chains began at the second PCR. TCRdb recomputed calls from the UMI-ligation and nested PCR reads with MiXCR, one row per CDR3 protein. Of tens of thousands of distinct CDR3 sequences in the sample, 7.3% are singletons; the top ten hold 15% to 19%.

The source of this sequence is a human donor. The V call is TRBV6-2 or TRBV6-3, the J call TRBJ1-6; D is undetermined. The sequencing input was PBMCs spiked with cells of the T cell clone KT2. The CDR3 here is CASSYTTGTPLHF. As DNA, the CDR3 is TGTGCCAGCAGTTACACGACCGGGACACCCCTCCACTTT.